The present T cell receptor (beta chain) was sequenced within a study of beta chain features in type 1 diabetes. Expressed TCRB transcripts got sequenced, as all isolated RNA was reverse transcribed. The assay was immunoSEQ multiplex PCR, and TCRdb's table has in-frame clones only and misses some. The sample has 300,000 or so clones; less than 15% are singletons. This CDR3 region has 13 residues. Germline V lookup: CDR1 MNHEY, CDR2 SVGAGI. The study's findings and limits: HLA effects on TCRB rearrangement stayed unresolved here. All four CD4+ subsets from Type 1 diabetes patients carried moderately but significantly shorter TCRB CDR3s.

The table lists this clone with a few counts. Its cognate antigen is unknown. The junction departs from the called germline gene at one end, perhaps through a read error. Researchers reported sorting CD4+ naive, central memory, regulatory and stem cell-like memory cells via CD45RO/CCR7/CD25/CD127/CD95/CD27. The chain recombines TRBV6-5 with TRBJ2-4; the match to TRBD1 covers 10 bases. This TCR was recovered from a woman under 30 with type 1 diabetes. What was sequenced was naive CD4+ T cells from blood. CDR3 region: CASSSGQGGTQAF. The CDR3 DNA reads TGTGCCAGCAGTTCTGGACAGGGGGGCACCCAGGCATTC.